The next 32 T cell receptor beta chains were all read from a single sample in a study of blood T cell repertoires in COVID-19. Repertoires were generated with immunoSEQ multiplex PCR, while TCRdb's copy carries only in-frame clones and drops some. The repertoire consists of 140,000 or so clones, with roughly 77% occurring once and the leading ten covering approximately 5%. The sequenced material came from peripheral blood. These receptors originate from a woman between 70 and 85 years old with COVID-19, enrolled during active disease.

This clone has more than one count but fewer than ten. The chain combines TRBV3-1 (or the pseudogene TRBV3-2) with TRBJ1-2; TRBD1 is a possible D gene (6 bases). Trimming took off 1 base at V and 7 bases at J, with 13 bases between the two ends. The CDR3 runs 14 residues. Germline CDR1 is LGHDT and CDR2 is YNNKEL (reference sequence). CDR3 sequence reads: CASSQVGGGRGYTF. In DNA form, the CDR3 reads TGTGCCAGCAGCCAAGTAGGGGGGGGCCGTGGCTACACCTTC.

This clone was seen a few times. V usage is TRBV30 and J usage is TRBJ2-6; 9 bases align to TRBD1. Germline CDR1 and CDR2: GTSNPN and SVGIG (reference sequence). The CDR3 is 18 amino acids. V lost 2 bases to trimming and J lost 0 bases; unmatched junction nucleotides: 8. In nucleotides, the CDR3 is TGTGCCTGGAGTAAGGGGGACAGGGTATTCTCTGGGGCCAACGTCCTGACTTTC. This translates into CAWSKGDRVFSGANVLTF.

DNA for the CDR3: TGCGCCAGCAGCTTGGGACAGTTCACAGATACGCAGTATTTT. Translated, it gives CASSLGQFTDTQYF. This chain connects TRBV5-1 to TRBJ2-3; a weak D match, TRBD1 (5 bases). CDR1 is SGHRS, CDR2 YFSETQ, per germline. Trimming stripped 0 bases from V and 2 bases from J, with 7 bases between. The CDR3 has 14 residues.

The gene calls are TRBV9 and TRBJ2-5; the D is unclear. This CDR3 comprises 14 residues. Germline V lookup: CDR1 SGDLS, CDR2 YYNGEE. V dropped 4 bases and J dropped 2 bases, with 12 bases sitting between them. This CDR3 reads CASSLSRSQETQYF. The CDR3 DNA reads as TGTGCCAGCAGCCTCTCCCGGTCGCAAGAGACCCAGTACTTC.

This chain connects TRBV29-1 to TRBJ1-2; D gene ambiguous. Germline V gene sequence: CDR1 SQVTM, CDR2 ANQGSEA. V lost 4 bases and J 8 bases, leaving 17 bases between the germline ends. The CDR3 has 13 residues. The CDR3 sequence is CSVVKGREGGYTF. The DNA of the CDR3 is TGCAGCGTTGTTAAGGGTAGGGAGGGAGGCTACACCTTC.

The chain combines TRBV7-2 with TRBJ2-1, with TRBD2 matching over 7 bases. The germline gives CDR1 SGHTA, CDR2 FQGNSA. Trimming took 6 bases from V and 7 from J; bases not matched to a gene: 12. CDR3 length equals 15 residues. CDR3 protein: CASRRGWGGSNEQFF. The CDR3 nucleotides read TGTGCCAGCAGAAGAGGGTGGGGGGGTAGTAATGAGCAGTTCTTC.

CDR3 residues: CASRPSGGARDTQYF. CDR3 DNA: TGTGCCAGCAGACCTAGCGGGGGGGCCAGAGATACGCAGTATTTT. The V call is TRBV9, the J call TRBJ2-3; 12 positions agree with TRBD2. The CDR3 extends over 15 amino acids. Per the germline V gene, CDR1 is SGDLS and CDR2 is YYNGEE. The ends lost 5 bases at V and 5 bases at J; junction bases unmatched: 6.

This chain connects TRBV4-3 to TRBJ2-7, with D uncertain. CDR1 and CDR2 from the germline V gene are LGHNA and YSLEER. The CDR3 covers 15 residues. V was shortened by 0 bases and J by 1 base, with 10 bases between the two germline ends. DNA for the CDR3: TGCGCCAGCAGCCAAGATTGGCGGTCTTCCTACGAGCAGTACTTC. This encodes CASSQDWRSSYEQYF.

A few counts support this clone. The genes are TRBV7-9 and TRBJ1-3; 7 bases map to TRBD1. Germline values: CDR1 SEHNR, CDR2 FQNEAQ (reference sequence). Trimming at V came to 9 bases and at J to 0 bases, leaving 11 bases not matched to a gene. The CDR3 covers 16 residues. The CDR3: CASGQATFISGNTIYF. CDR3 coding DNA: TGTGCCAGTGGACAGGCGACCTTTATCTCTGGAAACACCATATATTTT.

CDR3 DNA sequence: TGTGCCAGCCCCGGAGGGCAGTCCACAGATACGCAGTATTTT. Its translation is CASPGGQSTDTQYF. The chain carries TRBV7-9 and TRBJ2-3; a weak D match, TRBD2 (6 bases). The V and J ends lost 8 bases and 2 bases respectively, with 14 bases between them. The CDR3 is 14 residues long. Germline lookup yields CDR1 SEHNR and CDR2 FQNEAQ (reference sequence).

This clone was found once. This rearrangement joins TRBV19 to TRBJ1-1; 7 positions agree with TRBD1. The CDR3 sequence is 16 residues long. CDR1 is LNHDA, CDR2 SQIVND, per germline (reference sequence). Trimming took 8 bases from V and 3 from J; bases not matched to a gene: 15. This chain's CDR3 is CASSRGTARRDTEAFF. Written as DNA, the CDR3 is TGTGCCAGTTCTAGGGGGACAGCGAGAAGGGACACTGAAGCTTTCTTT.

The gene calls are TRBV10-3 and TRBJ1-4; TRBD1 aligns across 8 bases. V trimming: 1 base; J trimming: 8 bases; junction bases outside the gene matches: 6. The CDR3 covers 15 residues. The germline V gene has CDR1 ENHRY and CDR2 SYGVKD. DNA of the CDR3: TGTGCCATCAGTGAGTGGACAGGGTCAAGGGAAAAACTGTTTTTT. Its translation is CAISEWTGSREKLFF.

This chain joins TRBV14 and TRBJ2-2; maybe TRBD1 (6 bases). The germline gives CDR1 SGHDN, CDR2 FVKESK. The V gene lost 3 bases and the J gene lost 3 bases, with 8 bases spanning the gap. The CDR3 loop spans 14 amino acids. CDR3 bases: TGTGCCAGCAGCCATCAGGGGTACACCGGGGAGCTGTTTTTT. Amino acid sequence: CASSHQGYTGELFF.

The V call is TRBV2, the J call TRBJ2-5; 8 bases agree with TRBD2. CDR3 size: 15 residues. Germline V gene sequence: CDR1 SNHLY, CDR2 FYNNEI. V trimming: 4 bases; J trimming: 2 bases; junction bases outside the gene matches: 6. The CDR3 DNA reads TGTGCCAGCAGTGTTGCGGGGGGAAGTCAAGAGACCCAGTACTTC. Translated: CASSVAGGSQETQYF.

The genes are TRBV20-1 and TRBJ2-4; tentative D call: TRBD1 (5 bases). V lost 1 base to trimming and J lost 15 bases, with 13 bases between them. The germline V gene encodes CDR1 DFQATT and CDR2 SNEGSKA (reference sequence). The CDR3 has 11 amino acids. CDR3 region: CSARAGPYRYF. The CDR3 region has the DNA TGCAGTGCTAGAGCAGGGCCCTACCGGTACTTC.

The chain is built from TRBV30 and TRBJ1-5; no clear D. V was trimmed by 2 bases and J by 8 bases, leaving 10 bases between them. The CDR3 runs 12 residues. Per germline, CDR1 GTSNPN and CDR2 SVGIG (reference sequence). This CDR3 reads CAWSPGSEPQHF. CDR3 nucleotides: TGTGCCTGGAGTCCCGGGTCTGAGCCCCAGCATTTT.

This clone was seen a handful of times. CDR3 in DNA: TGCGCCAGCAGCCAAGAAGTCGGGGGGGTCGGCACCGGGGAGCTGTTTTTT. Protein: CASSQEVGGVGTGELFF. This chain uses TRBV4-3 with TRBJ2-2; 8 positions match TRBD2. Trimming took 0 bases from V and 4 from J; bases not matched to a gene: 7. Germline V gene sequence: CDR1 LGHNA, CDR2 YSLEER. The CDR3 extends over 17 amino acids.

The rearrangement links TRBV20-1 to TRBJ2-1, with 13 bases matching TRBD2. The CDR3 runs 15 residues. The V gene's germline CDR1 is DFQATT and CDR2 SNEGSKA (reference sequence). V dropped 3 bases and J dropped 4; count of bases not matched to a gene: 3. The CDR3 DNA sequence: TGCAGTGCTAGTACACTAGCGGGGGGGTACAATGAGCAGTTCTTC. Amino acids: CSASTLAGGYNEQFF.

The genes are TRBV9 and TRBJ2-7, with 8 bases that match TRBD2. Germline CDR1 SGDLS, CDR2 YYNGEE. J was trimmed by 4 bases and V by 3 bases; bases with no gene match: 3. CDR3 length: 13 residues. The CDR3 nucleotides are TGTGCCAGCAGCGCCGGGACTAGGTACGAGCAGTACTTC. Its protein is CASSAGTRYEQYF.

V and J are TRBV19 and TRBJ1-1; D call uncertain. Between the trimmed V and J ends, which lost 4 bases and 6 bases, there was a span of 15 bases. The CDR3 sequence is 14 residues long. The germline gives CDR1 LNHDA, CDR2 SQIVND (reference sequence). In DNA form, the CDR3 reads TGTGCCAGTAGTACCTCGAGCCTCTTAGCTGAAGCTTTCTTT. Translated, it gives CASSTSSLLAEAFF.

The CDR3 loop reads CASRQDRGPQNTQYF. The CDR3 nucleotides are TGCGCCAGCAGACAAGACAGGGGGCCTCAAAATACGCAGTATTTT. The chain employs TRBV5-1 and TRBJ2-3; 10 bases match TRBD1. V shed 5 bases, J shed 7 bases, and the junction held 10 bases outside the gene matches. CDR1 and CDR2 (germline): SGHRS, YFSETQ. This CDR3 is 15 amino acids long.

This clone was found a few times. V and J are TRBV7-8 and TRBJ2-3; tentative D call: TRBD1 (5 bases). This CDR3 is built from 16 residues. V lost 5 bases, J lost 2 bases, and 17 bases lay in between. Per the germline V gene, CDR1 is SGHVS and CDR2 is FQNEAQ. The CDR3, as DNA: TGTGCCAGCAGCCTTATGGGGCACCAATTCACAGATACGCAGTATTTT. Its protein product is CASSLMGHQFTDTQYF.

The chain links TRBV28 to TRBJ1-1; 8 bases agree with TRBD1. Per the germline V gene, CDR1 is MDHEN and CDR2 is SYDVKM. V shed 6 bases, J shed 4 bases, and the junction held 10 bases outside the gene matches. The CDR3 is made up of 15 amino acids. The DNA of the CDR3 is TGTGCCAGCAGGTTAAGGACAGGGTTGGTCACTGAAGCTTTCTTT. Protein product: CASRLRTGLVTEAFF. Supplemented by reference TRBV28 and TRBJ1-1, the full variable domain reads DVKVTQSSRYLVKRTGEKVFLECVQDMDHENMFWYRQDPGLGLRLIYFSYDVKMKEKGDIPEGYSVSREKKERFSLILESASTNQTSMYLCASRLRTGLVTEAFFGQGTRLTVV.

This clone came up a few times. The chain uses TRBV6-5 and TRBJ1-1; TRBD1 agrees at 8 bases. CDR3 length equals 13 residues. Germline V gene lookup returns CDR1 MNHEY and CDR2 SVGAGI. The V segment lost 6 bases and the J segment 5 bases; nucleotides outside the gene matches: 5. CDR3 amino acids: CASRDRAFTEAFF. The CDR3 nucleotides read TGTGCCAGCAGGGACAGGGCCTTTACTGAAGCTTTCTTT.

V usage is TRBV15 and J usage is TRBJ2-1; possibly TRBD2 for D (6 bases). Germline lookup yields CDR1 LNHNV and CDR2 YYDKDF (reference sequence). V lost 1 base, J lost 9 bases, and 16 bases lay in between. This CDR3 has 15 amino acids. In nucleotides, the CDR3 is TGTGCCACCAGCAGAGGCGGGGCCCAGATTCGTGAGCAGTTCTTC. As protein: CATSRGGAQIREQFF.

The rearrangement uses TRBV6-2 or TRBV6-3 and TRBJ2-7; D gene uncertain. Germline values: CDR1 MNHEY, CDR2 SVGEGT. The CDR3 has 14 residues. Trimming removed 5 bases at V and 0 bases at J, with 11 bases between. In DNA form, the CDR3 reads TGTGCCAGCAGTCTTACCCCTAGCTCCTACGAGCAGTACTTC. Translated: CASSLTPSSYEQYF.

The gene calls are TRBV6-2 or TRBV6-3 and TRBJ1-2; 7 bases are shared with TRBD1. The germline V gene has CDR1 MNHEY and CDR2 SVGEGT. Trimming cost V 5 bases and J 8 bases; bases outside gene matches: 8. The CDR3 loop spans 13 amino acids. The CDR3 is CASSTTGLGGYTF. CDR3 in DNA: TGTGCCAGCAGTACGACAGGGCTTGGAGGCTACACCTTC.

This rearrangement joins TRBV9 to TRBJ1-6, with D perhaps TRBD1 (6 bases). Germline values: CDR1 SGDLS, CDR2 YYNGEE. This CDR3 region has 17 residues. Trimming cost V 4 bases and J 6 bases, with 20 bases left between them. DNA for the CDR3: TGTGCCAGCAGCCCCGGGGAGGGGGGCGTGGGTAATTCACCCCTCCACTTT. As protein: CASSPGEGGVGNSPLHF.

This clone was detected only a few times. The V and J genes are TRBV7-9 and TRBJ1-2; D not resolved. The CDR3 runs to 14 residues. The V and J ends lost 4 bases and 0 bases respectively, with 9 bases between them. Germline lookup yields CDR1 SEHNR and CDR2 FQNEAQ (reference sequence). Here the CDR3 reads CASSSGRANYGYTF. CDR3 bases: TGTGCCAGCAGCTCCGGCCGGGCTAACTATGGCTACACCTTC.

This clone came up a few times. V is TRBV4-3 and J is TRBJ2-7, with TRBD1 identical over 7 bases. Germline V gene sequence: CDR1 LGHNA, CDR2 YSLEER. The V segment lost 4 bases and the J segment 6 bases; nucleotides outside the gene matches: 6. This CDR3 contains 13 residues. In DNA, the CDR3 is TGCGCCAGCAGCCCAGACAGGGACACCGAGCAGTACTTC. Translated: CASSPDRDTEQYF.

The sample holds one count of this clone. The V call is TRBV4-2, the J call TRBJ2-6, with 10 bases that match TRBD1. There are 17 residues in the CDR3. V gave up 1 base and J gave up 2 bases; unmatched junction bases: 2. Per the germline V gene, CDR1 is LGHNA and CDR2 is YNFKEQ. CDR3 in DNA: TGTGCCAGCAGCCAAGCGGGGACAGGGGCTGGGGCCAACGTCCTGACTTTC. Amino acids: CASSQAGTGAGANVLTF.

The chain joins TRBV14 to TRBJ1-1; D perhaps matches TRBD1 (6 bases). There are 16 residues in the CDR3. V shed 0 bases and J shed 4 bases, with 15 bases lying between them. The germline CDR1 and CDR2 sequences are SGHDN and FVKESK. The DNA of the CDR3 is TGTGCCAGCAGCCAAGATGGTGGGGGGGCTGCCACTGAAGCTTTCTTT. Translation gives CASSQDGGGAATEAFF.